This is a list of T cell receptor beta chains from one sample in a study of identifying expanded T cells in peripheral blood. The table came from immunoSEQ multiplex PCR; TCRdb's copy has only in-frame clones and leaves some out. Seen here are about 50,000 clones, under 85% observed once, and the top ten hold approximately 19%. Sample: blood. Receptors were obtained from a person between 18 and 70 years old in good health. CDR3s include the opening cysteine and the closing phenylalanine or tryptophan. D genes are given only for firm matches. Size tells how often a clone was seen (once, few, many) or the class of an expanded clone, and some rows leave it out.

TGTGCCAGCAGTGAAGGGTATGGCTACACCTTC	CASSEGYGYTF	-	few	TRBV7-6	TRBJ1-2
TGTGCCAGCAGCTTAAGGGGGTTTGGAAACACCATATATTTT	CASSLRGFGNTIYF	-	-	TRBV7-9	TRBJ1-3
TGTGCCAGCAGCTTAAAGGCGCAAAGCACAGATACGCAGTATTTT	CASSLKAQSTDTQYF	-	-	TRBV13	TRBJ2-3
TGTGCCAGCAGCCCGGGACAGGGGGCGGGGGAGCAGTACTTC	CASSPGQGAGEQYF	TRBD1	-	TRBV28	TRBJ2-7
TGCGCCAGCAGATCGGGACAGGGGGCAAACTATGGCTACACCTTC	CASRSGQGANYGYTF	TRBD1	-	TRBV10-2	TRBJ1-2
TGCGCCAGCAGCCAAGATCCCGCGGGGCCGAACACCGGGGAGCTGTTTTTT	CASSQDPAGPNTGELFF	-	-	TRBV4-3	TRBJ2-2
TGTGCCAGCAGCTGGGCGGCAGGGGGCAGGGAGACCCAGTACTTC	CASSWAAGGRETQYF	TRBD1	-	TRBV7-3	TRBJ2-5
TGTGCCAGCAGTGAGTCGACAACTGAAGCTTTCTTT	CASSESTTEAFF	-	-	TRBV2	TRBJ1-1
TGTGCCACCAGCAGAGGAATAGGACAGGGGGTTGAAGCTTTCTTT	CATSRGIGQGVEAFF	TRBD1	-	TRBV15	TRBJ1-1
TGTGCCAGCAGTTTCCTGGGTTTGGGGGGATACACCTTC	CASSFLGLGGYTF	-	-	TRBV6-5	TRBJ1-2
TGTGCCTGGAGTGTAAGGGGATTCGTAAAGGCGAACACTGAAGCTTTCTTT	CAWSVRGFVKANTEAFF	-	few	TRBV30	TRBJ1-1
TGTGCCAGCAGTGGAGGAGTTGACACCGGGGAGCTGTTTTTT	CASSGGVDTGELFF	-	-	TRBV6-1	TRBJ2-2
TGTGCCAGCAGCCAAGATCAATGGCGGGGGGGCTTTAAACAGTTCTTC	CASSQDQWRGGFKQFF	TRBD2	-	TRBV14	TRBJ2-1
TGCGCCAGCAGCCTGGGGACAGACTATGGCTACACCTTC	CASSLGTDYGYTF	TRBD1	-	TRBV5-1	TRBJ1-2
TGTGCCAGCAGCTTAGAGGGCTTCTCCAACGAGCAGTACTTC	CASSLEGFSNEQYF	-	-	TRBV7-9	TRBJ2-7
TGTGCCAGCAGTGAAAGACCCAACTATGGCTACACCTTC	CASSERPNYGYTF	-	-	TRBV6-1	TRBJ1-2
TGTGCCAGTAGTATCGGGCGGAAAGGTGAAGAGTTCTTC	CASSIGRKGEEFF	-	-	TRBV19	TRBJ2-1
TGTGCCAGCTCACCACTAGCGGACACGCAGTATTTT	CASSPLADTQYF	-	-	TRBV18	TRBJ2-3
TGTGCCTGGAGGAATTTGGACACTGAAGCTTTCTTT	CAWRNLDTEAFF	-	-	TRBV30	TRBJ1-1
TGTGCCAGCAGCTTTCAGACAGGGGGGAACACTGAAGCTTTCTTT	CASSFQTGGNTEAFF	TRBD1	-	TRBV11-2	TRBJ1-1
TGTGCCTGGACCCACCAGTTAGGTACGCAGTATTTT	CAWTHQLGTQYF	-	once	TRBV30	TRBJ2-3
TGTGCCAGTAGTATCGGCAGGGGGCCAGACTATGGCTACACCTTC	CASSIGRGPDYGYTF	TRBD1	-	TRBV19	TRBJ1-2
TGTGCCAGCAGTGAAGGGGCTAGCGGGAGCAATGAGCAGTTCTTC	CASSEGASGSNEQFF	TRBD2	-	TRBV2	TRBJ2-1
TGTGCCAGCAGCTACCGCTTAGCGGGAGGGATGATGAACACCGGGGAGCTGTTTTTT	CASSYRLAGGMMNTGELFF	TRBD2	-	TRBV7-2	TRBJ2-2
TGCGCCAGTACCGGGCCCAATGAGCAGTTCTTC	CASTGPNEQFF	-	-	TRBV5-1	TRBJ2-1
TGTGCCAGCAGCCCTTATTCGGCGTCTGGGGCCAACGTCCTGACTTTC	CASSPYSASGANVLTF	-	-	TRBV7-9	TRBJ2-6
TGTGCCAGCAGCGGACGACAGGGGGGCCGGGAGCTGTTTTTT	CASSGRQGGRELFF	TRBD1	-	TRBV9	TRBJ2-2
TGTGCCAGCAGCGCGGACAGGGAGAACACTGAAGCTTTCTTT	CASSADRENTEAFF	TRBD1	-	TRBV5-4	TRBJ1-1
TGTGCCAGCAGCCCCCGACTAGCGGGGGGGACAGATACGCAGTATTTT	CASSPRLAGGTDTQYF	TRBD2	-	TRBV9	TRBJ2-3
TGCGCCAGCAGGGAGGGACCCGGGAACACCGGGGAGCTGTTTTTT	CASREGPGNTGELFF	-	-	TRBV5-1	TRBJ2-2
TGTGCCAGCAGCAAAGGAATGTGTTTAGATGGCTACACCTTC	CASSKGMCLDGYTF	-	-	TRBV21-1	TRBJ1-2
TGTGCCAGCAGTTACTCTAGCGGGAGCTCCTACGAGCAGTACTTC	CASSYSSGSSYEQYF	TRBD2	-	TRBV6-5	TRBJ2-7
TGCAGCGCCGCTTGGGGATTCTACGAGCAGTACTTC	CSAAWGFYEQYF	-	-	TRBV29-1	TRBJ2-7
TGTGCCAGCAGCGCTCTAGGGGAGGGTGAGCAGTTCTTC	CASSALGEGEQFF	TRBD2	-	TRBV9	TRBJ2-1
TGCAGCGTTGAAAGGCGGGAGGGATTAACGCAGTATTTT	CSVERREGLTQYF	TRBD2	-	TRBV29-1	TRBJ2-3
TGTGCCAGCAGTACCGGAGGAGGAGGCGTCTACAATGAGCAGTTCTTC	CASSTGGGGVYNEQFF	-	-	TRBV6-6	TRBJ2-1
TGTGCCAGCAGCTTGGACGGGGTAAATGAAAAACTGTTTTTT	CASSLDGVNEKLFF	-	-	TRBV5-4	TRBJ1-4
TGCGCCAGCAGCCCCTTTGGGCAGGGGCTAGATACGCAGTATTTT	CASSPFGQGLDTQYF	-	-	TRBV5-1	TRBJ2-3
TGTGCCAGCAGCCCATACCCCGGTAACACTGAAGCTTTCTTT	CASSPYPGNTEAFF	-	-	TRBV7-8	TRBJ1-1
TGTGCCAGCAGCCCGCAGTTAAACTATGGCTACACCTTC	CASSPQLNYGYTF	-	-	TRBV7-2	TRBJ1-2
TGTGCCTGGAGTGTAATACAGCCTAACTATGGCTACACCTTC	CAWSVIQPNYGYTF	-	-	TRBV30	TRBJ1-2
TGTGCCAGCTCTTCTAGCACAGATACGCAGTATTTT	CASSSSTDTQYF	-	-	TRBV18	TRBJ2-3
TGTGCCAGCAGTGATAGCACCAGCGACTTCTACGAGCAGTACTTC	CASSDSTSDFYEQYF	-	-	TRBV25-1	TRBJ2-7
TGTGCCAGTCAGGAGGATCGCTATGGCTACACCTTC	CASQEDRYGYTF	-	-	TRBV19	TRBJ1-2
TGCGCCAGCAGGACAGATGATAGCAATCAGCCCCAGCATTTT	CASRTDDSNQPQHF	-	-	TRBV5-1	TRBJ1-5
TGCGCCAGTCGACAGGGGAACACCATATATTTT	CASRQGNTIYF	TRBD1	-	TRBV23-1	TRBJ1-3
TGCAGCGTTGAGGTTGGACAGGGGTATGGCTACACCTTC	CSVEVGQGYGYTF	TRBD1	-	TRBV29-1	TRBJ1-2
TGTGCCAGCAGCTTAATGGCAAACTACGAGCAGTACTTC	CASSLMANYEQYF	-	-	TRBV7-2	TRBJ2-7
TGTGCCAGCAGTTACTCGTCAGGGGTCCCGCAGTATTTT	CASSYSSGVPQYF	-	-	TRBV6-6	TRBJ2-3
TGTGCCAGCAGCGGGGGACAGGGGAATAATTCACCCCTCCACTTT	CASSGGQGNNSPLHF	TRBD1	-	TRBV5-4	TRBJ1-6
TGTGCCAGCAGTTTAGGGCGGGCAGCCCAGACCTACGAGCAGTACTTC	CASSLGRAAQTYEQYF	-	-	TRBV27	TRBJ2-7
TGTGCCAGCAGCCCCCGGGACAGGGGACAAAGGACTGAAGCTTTCTTT	CASSPRDRGQRTEAFF	TRBD1	-	TRBV9	TRBJ1-1
TGTGCCAGCAGTTACACAAGCGCTACAAAATACAACTATGGCTACACCTTC	CASSYTSATKYNYGYTF	-	once	TRBV10-3	TRBJ1-2